The table lists the clone carrying this TCR beta chain with many counts. Its antigen is currently unknown. This entry is derived from a study of T cells in Graves' hyperthyroidism and ophthalmopathy. Study at large: Peripheral blood draws took place at initial diagnosis, ahead of any treatment.

Germline CDR1 is SGHAT and CDR2 is FQNNGV. V lost 0 bases to trimming and J lost 5 bases; unmatched junction nucleotides: 17. This CDR3 is built from 19 residues. Findings and caveats of the study: The model forecast ophthalmopathy, anticipating it by a median approximately 6 months before onset.

Researchers took RNA transcripts and amplified the TCR beta CDR3 regions from them. The HTBI primer set drove a first-round RT-PCR of the TCR CDR3. TCRdb analysed the multiplex PCR reads with MiXCR anew, one entry per CDR3 protein. The sample carries approximately 600,000 distinct CDR3 sequences, around 14% recorded once. Sequencing input: blood. V is TRBV11-2 and J is TRBJ2-5; 8 bases are a match to TRBD2. This TCR derives from a young woman with Graves' ophthalmopathy. In DNA, the CDR3 is TGTGCCAGCAGCTTAGATAGAACCTCCAAGCGGGAGATGGTGGAGACCCAGTACTTC. It yields the protein CASSLDRTSKREMVETQYF. Complete variable domain (other parts from reference TRBV11-2 and TRBJ2-5): EAGVAQSPRYKIIEKRQSVAFWCNPISGHATLYWYQQILGQGPKLLIQFQNNGVVDDSQLPKDRFSAERLKGVDSTLKIQPAKLEDSAVYLCASSLDRTSKREMVETQYFGPGTRLLVL.